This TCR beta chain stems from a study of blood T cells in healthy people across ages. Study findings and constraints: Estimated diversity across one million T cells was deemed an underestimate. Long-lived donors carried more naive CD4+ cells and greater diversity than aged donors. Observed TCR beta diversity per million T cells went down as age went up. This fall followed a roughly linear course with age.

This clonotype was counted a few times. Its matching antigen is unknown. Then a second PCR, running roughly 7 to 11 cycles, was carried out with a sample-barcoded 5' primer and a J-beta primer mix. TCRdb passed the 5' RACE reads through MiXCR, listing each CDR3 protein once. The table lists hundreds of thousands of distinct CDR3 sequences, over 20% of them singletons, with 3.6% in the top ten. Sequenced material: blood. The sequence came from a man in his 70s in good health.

The DNA for the CDR3 is TGTGCCAGCAGCTTAGAAGTCCACGTTGCGGGGATGGACACTGAAGCTTTCTTT. Translating gives CASSLEVHVAGMDTEAFF. This chain links TRBV7-6 with TRBJ1-1, with D uncertain. CDR1 and CDR2 (germline): SGHVS, FNYEAQ. Trimming took 1 base from V and 3 from J, leaving 21 bases between them. This CDR3 is 18 amino acids long.